This T cell receptor beta chain emerged from a study of T cell responses to AZD1222 COVID-19 vaccine. Study-wide background: Pooling covered second doses at about 4 or about 12 weeks.

In germline, CDR1 is SGHTA, CDR2 FQGNSA. V lost 5 bases and J lost 6, with 11 bases in between. This CDR3 contains 13 residues. Sequenced by immunoSEQ multiplex PCR; TCRdb stores in-frame clones only, minus some. The data hold 120,000 to 150,000 clones, with more than 70% observed a single time. The source is an adult in good health. The chain combines TRBV7-2 with TRBJ1-5, with D uncertain. Specimen: peripheral blood, collected on day 0 of AZD1222 vaccination. The CDR3 DNA is TGTGCCAGCAGCGCCCAGCCCTTTCAGCCCCAGCATTTT. Amino acid sequence: CASSAQPFQPQHF.